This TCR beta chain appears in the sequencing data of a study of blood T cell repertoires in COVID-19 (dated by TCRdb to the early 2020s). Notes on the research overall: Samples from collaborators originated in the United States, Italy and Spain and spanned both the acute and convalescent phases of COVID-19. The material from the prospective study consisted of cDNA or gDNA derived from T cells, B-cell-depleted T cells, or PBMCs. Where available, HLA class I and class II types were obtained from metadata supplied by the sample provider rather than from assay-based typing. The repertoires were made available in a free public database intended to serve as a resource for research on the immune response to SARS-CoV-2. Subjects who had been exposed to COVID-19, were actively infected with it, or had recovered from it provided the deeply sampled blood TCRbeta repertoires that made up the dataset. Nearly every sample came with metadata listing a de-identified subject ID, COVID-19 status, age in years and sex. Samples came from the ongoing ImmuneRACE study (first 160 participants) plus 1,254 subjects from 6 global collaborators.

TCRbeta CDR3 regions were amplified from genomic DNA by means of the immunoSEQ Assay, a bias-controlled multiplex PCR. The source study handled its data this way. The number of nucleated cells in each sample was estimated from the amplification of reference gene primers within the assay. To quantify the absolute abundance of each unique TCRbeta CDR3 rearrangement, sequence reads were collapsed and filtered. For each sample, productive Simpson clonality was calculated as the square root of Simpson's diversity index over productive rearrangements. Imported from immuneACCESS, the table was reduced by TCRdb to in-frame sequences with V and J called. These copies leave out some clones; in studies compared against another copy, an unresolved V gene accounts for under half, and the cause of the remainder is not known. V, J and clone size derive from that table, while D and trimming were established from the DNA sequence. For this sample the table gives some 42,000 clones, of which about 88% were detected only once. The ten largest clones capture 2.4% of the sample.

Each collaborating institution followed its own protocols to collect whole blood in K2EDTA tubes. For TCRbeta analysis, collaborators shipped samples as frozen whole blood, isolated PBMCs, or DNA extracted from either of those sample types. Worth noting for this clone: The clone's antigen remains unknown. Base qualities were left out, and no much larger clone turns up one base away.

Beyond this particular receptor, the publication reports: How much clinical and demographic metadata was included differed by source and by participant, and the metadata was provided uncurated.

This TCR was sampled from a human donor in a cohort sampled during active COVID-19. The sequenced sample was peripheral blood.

The DNA is TGTGCCAGCAGCATCACAGGGGGAGAGACCCAGTACTTC. The resulting protein is CASSITGGETQYF. The chain links TRBV5-5 with TRBJ2-5, with 8 bases aligning to TRBD1. Including the terminal cysteine and phenylalanine, the CDR3 comprises 13 residues. The only DNA kept is the CDR3, 39 bases in frame from the first base. Sequences SGHKS (CDR1) and YYEKEE (CDR2) are obtained from the germline V gene (reference sequence). Clipping removes 4 bases from V and 4 bases from J, with 3 as the unmatched junction base count.